The rows below give T cell receptor beta chains drawn from one sample of a study of blood T cell repertoires in COVID-19. Data came from immunoSEQ multiplex PCR; TCRdb stores just in-frame clones and leaves some out. Of just over 80,000 clones listed, 65% to 90% were seen once; the top ten hold around 40%. Sequences were obtained from peripheral blood. These receptors came from a man aged 80 or over with acute or convalescent COVID-19. Each CDR3 is given with its conserved first and last residue. Each record gives: clone size, D gene, J gene, V gene, CDR3 protein, CDR3 DNA. A D gene is named only where the DNA matches it firmly. Clone size is shown for a subset of rows, as once, few, many or a class of expanded clone.

abundance: few
d_gene: NA
j_gene: TRBJ2-3
v_gene: TRBV14
CDR3aa: CASSRSDSGGQYF
CDR3nt: TGTGCCAGCAGCCGCTCCGATTCGGGTGGGCAGTATTTT

abundance: NA
d_gene: NA
j_gene: TRBJ1-6
v_gene: TRBV7-3
CDR3aa: CASGGELISPLHF
CDR3nt: TGTGCCAGCGGGGGCGAGCTTATATCACCCCTCCACTTT

abundance: NA
d_gene: TRBD2
j_gene: TRBJ2-1
v_gene: TRBV5-4
CDR3aa: CASSLGAGGPRNEQFF
CDR3nt: TGTGCCAGCAGCTTGGGGGCGGGAGGGCCTAGGAATGAGCAGTTCTTC

abundance: NA
d_gene: NA
j_gene: TRBJ1-5
v_gene: TRBV18
CDR3aa: CASSPPDNSNQPQHF
CDR3nt: TGTGCCAGCTCACCTCCTGACAACAGCAATCAGCCCCAGCATTTT

abundance: few
d_gene: NA
j_gene: TRBJ1-4
v_gene: TRBV14
CDR3aa: CASSQFGSATNEKLFF
CDR3nt: TGTGCCAGCAGCCAATTCGGGAGCGCAACTAATGAAAAACTGTTTTTT

abundance: NA
d_gene: NA
j_gene: TRBJ1-3
v_gene: TRBV20-1
CDR3aa: CSARDYNTIYF
CDR3nt: TGCAGTGCTAGAGATTATAACACCATATATTTT

abundance: NA
d_gene: TRBD2
j_gene: TRBJ2-1
v_gene: TRBV7-3
CDR3aa: CASSLYGAGGGEQFF
CDR3nt: TGTGCCAGCAGCTTATACGGGGCGGGAGGCGGTGAGCAGTTCTTC

abundance: once
d_gene: NA
j_gene: TRBJ1-4
v_gene: TRBV30
CDR3aa: CAWTTGLVNEKLFF
CDR3nt: TGTGCCTGGACGACAGGTCTGGTTAATGAAAAACTGTTTTTT

abundance: NA
d_gene: TRBD1
j_gene: TRBJ1-3
v_gene: TRBV6-6
CDR3aa: CASSLGQGSGNTIYF
CDR3nt: TGTGCCAGCAGTCTGGGACAGGGCTCTGGAAACACCATATATTTT

abundance: NA
d_gene: NA
j_gene: TRBJ2-2
v_gene: TRBV5-8
CDR3aa: CASSFKGANTGELFF
CDR3nt: TGTGCCAGCAGCTTTAAGGGGGCGAACACCGGGGAGCTGTTTTTT

abundance: NA
d_gene: TRBD1
j_gene: TRBJ2-2
v_gene: TRBV28
CDR3aa: CASRTGTGLGTGELFF
CDR3nt: TGTGCCAGCAGGACCGGGACAGGGTTGGGCACCGGGGAGCTGTTTTTT

abundance: NA
d_gene: NA
j_gene: TRBJ2-1
v_gene: TRBV19
CDR3aa: CASRGERFNEQFF
CDR3nt: TGTGCCAGTAGAGGAGAACGGTTCAATGAGCAGTTCTTC

abundance: NA
d_gene: NA
j_gene: TRBJ2-7
v_gene: TRBV18
CDR3aa: CASSPLGEKTYEQYF
CDR3nt: TGTGCCAGCTCACCACTCGGGGAAAAAACCTACGAGCAGTACTTC

abundance: NA
d_gene: TRBD1
j_gene: TRBJ2-1
v_gene: TRBV6-5
CDR3aa: CASSGTGYYNEQFF
CDR3nt: TGTGCCAGCAGCGGGACAGGCTATTACAATGAGCAGTTCTTC

abundance: few
d_gene: TRBD2
j_gene: TRBJ2-7
v_gene: TRBV11-2
CDR3aa: CASSPTSGRTYEQYF
CDR3nt: TGTGCCAGCAGCCCTACTAGCGGGAGGACCTACGAGCAGTACTTC

abundance: NA
d_gene: NA
j_gene: TRBJ2-2
v_gene: TRBV7-3
CDR3aa: CASSLSPGHPSTGELFF
CDR3nt: TGTGCCAGCAGCTTATCTCCGGGACATCCTTCCACCGGGGAGCTGTTTTTT

abundance: few
d_gene: NA
j_gene: TRBJ1-2
v_gene: TRBV3-1/TRBV3-2
CDR3aa: CASSRQTNYGYTF
CDR3nt: TGTGCCAGCAGCCGACAGACTAACTATGGCTACACCTTC

abundance: NA
d_gene: NA
j_gene: TRBJ1-5
v_gene: TRBV9
CDR3aa: CASSVESGGQPQHF
CDR3nt: TGTGCCAGCAGCGTAGAGTCAGGAGGACAGCCCCAGCATTTT

abundance: few
d_gene: TRBD1
j_gene: TRBJ1-1
v_gene: TRBV28
CDR3aa: CASIGPGGFSFAFF
CDR3nt: TGTGCCAGCATCGGTCCAGGGGGCTTTTCGTTCGCTTTCTTT

abundance: NA
d_gene: NA
j_gene: TRBJ2-5
v_gene: TRBV5-6
CDR3aa: CASSLAGGRETQYF
CDR3nt: TGTGCCAGCAGCTTGGCCGGAGGACGGGAGACCCAGTACTTC

abundance: NA
d_gene: TRBD2
j_gene: TRBJ2-7
v_gene: TRBV28
CDR3aa: CASSGLAGVGDEQYF
CDR3nt: TGTGCCAGCAGTGGACTAGCGGGAGTCGGAGACGAGCAGTACTTC

abundance: NA
d_gene: TRBD2
j_gene: TRBJ2-1
v_gene: TRBV14
CDR3aa: CASSQIPPGLAANNEQFF
CDR3nt: TGTGCCAGCAGCCAGATCCCACCTGGACTAGCGGCAAACAATGAGCAGTTCTTC

abundance: NA
d_gene: TRBD1
j_gene: TRBJ2-1
v_gene: TRBV25-1
CDR3aa: CASSDPGQAVYNEQFF
CDR3nt: TGTGCCAGCAGTGACCCGGGACAGGCGGTCTACAATGAGCAGTTCTTC

abundance: NA
d_gene: TRBD1
j_gene: TRBJ2-1
v_gene: TRBV27
CDR3aa: CASSSHRGRYNEQFF
CDR3nt: TGTGCCAGCAGTTCCCACAGGGGACGCTACAATGAGCAGTTCTTC

abundance: NA
d_gene: TRBD2
j_gene: TRBJ2-1
v_gene: TRBV27
CDR3aa: CASSSSSGSYNEQFF
CDR3nt: TGTGCCAGCAGCAGCTCTAGCGGGAGCTACAATGAGCAGTTCTTC

abundance: NA
d_gene: NA
j_gene: TRBJ1-1
v_gene: TRBV6-5
CDR3aa: CASSRTRAMNTEAFF
CDR3nt: TGTGCCAGCAGTAGGACACGAGCTATGAACACTGAAGCTTTCTTT

abundance: NA
d_gene: TRBD1
j_gene: TRBJ1-1
v_gene: TRBV3-1/TRBV3-2
CDR3aa: CASSQSSVGGQGAFF
CDR3nt: TGTGCCAGCAGCCAATCGAGCGTGGGGGGACAGGGCGCTTTCTTT